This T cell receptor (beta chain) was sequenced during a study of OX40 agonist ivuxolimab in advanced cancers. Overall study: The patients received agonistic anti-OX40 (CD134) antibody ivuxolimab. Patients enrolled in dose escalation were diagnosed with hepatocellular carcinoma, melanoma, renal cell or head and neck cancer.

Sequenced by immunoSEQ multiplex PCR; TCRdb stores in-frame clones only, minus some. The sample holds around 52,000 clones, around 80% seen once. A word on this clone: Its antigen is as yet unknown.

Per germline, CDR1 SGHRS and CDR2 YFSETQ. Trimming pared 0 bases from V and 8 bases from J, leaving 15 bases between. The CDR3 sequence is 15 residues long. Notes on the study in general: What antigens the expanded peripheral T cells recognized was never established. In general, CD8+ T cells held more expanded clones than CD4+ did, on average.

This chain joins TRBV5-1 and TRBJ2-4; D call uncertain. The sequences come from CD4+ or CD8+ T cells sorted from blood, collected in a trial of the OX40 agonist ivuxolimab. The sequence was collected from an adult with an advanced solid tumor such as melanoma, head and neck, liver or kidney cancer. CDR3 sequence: CASSLAGQVGDIQYF. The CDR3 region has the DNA TGCGCCAGCAGCTTGGCCGGGCAAGTTGGGGACATTCAGTACTTC. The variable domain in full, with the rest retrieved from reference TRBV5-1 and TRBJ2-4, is KAGVTQTPRYLIKTRGQQVTLSCSPISGHRSVSWYQQTPGQGLQFLFEYFSETQRNKGNFPGRFSGRQFSNSRSEMNVSTLELGDSALYLCASSLAGQVGDIQYFGAGTRLSVL.